The 17 T cell receptor beta chains below come from one sample, sequenced in a study of T cell repertoires in aging, cancer and after chemotherapy. TRB rearrangements spanning V, D and J were amplified using mixed TRB-A/B primers. TCRdb passed the multiplex PCR reads through MiXCR, listing each CDR3 protein once. This table has over 10,000 distinct CDR3 sequences, about 25% appearing once. Amplification of TCR beta used genomic DNA extracted from peripheral blood. The sample consisted of blood. Source of these receptors: a human donor in good health.

The V and J genes are TRBV28 and TRBJ1-1, with TRBD1 matching 9 bases. The length of the CDR3 is 14 residues. The J segment lost 1 base and the V segment lost 6 bases, leaving 3 bases of the junction unmatched. CDR1 and CDR2 (germline): MDHEN, SYDVKM. The CDR3 region is CASSLQGANTEAFF. CDR3 nucleotides: TGTGCCAGCAGCTTACAGGGGGCGAACACTGAAGCTTTCTTT.

This clonotype was counted only a few times. This chain joins TRBV27 and TRBJ1-1; a weak D match, TRBD1 (6 bases). CDR3 length: 14 amino acids. Per the germline V gene, CDR1 is MNHEY and CDR2 is SMNVEV (reference sequence). Trimming shortened V by 2 bases and J by 5 bases, and 12 bases separated the two germline ends. This chain's CDR3 is CASSLGLGGTEAFF. The CDR3 coding sequence is TGTGCCAGCAGTTTAGGATTAGGGGGGACTGAAGCTTTCTTT.

The J gene is TRBJ1-1, the V gene TRBV4-3, with D unresolved. CDR1 and CDR2 from the germline V gene are LGHNA and YSLEER. Between the trimmed V and J ends, which lost 0 bases and 1 base, there was a span of 9 bases. CDR3 length: 15 amino acids. The CDR3 sequence is CASSQDFPANTEAFF. In nucleotides, the CDR3 is TGCGCCAGCAGCCAAGATTTTCCGGCGAACACTGAAGCTTTCTTT.

The chain carries TRBV5-6 and TRBJ2-5, with 10 bases fitting TRBD1. Germline loops: CDR1 SGHDT, CDR2 YYEEEE. CDR3 length equals 16 residues. Trimming cost V 5 bases and J 3 bases; bases outside gene matches: 10. The CDR3 bases are TGTGCCAGCAGTGGCCCGGGACAGGGGATAAAAGAGACCCAGTACTTC. Translating it yields CASSGPGQGIKETQYF.

This clonotype was seen a handful of times. This chain links TRBV19 with TRBJ1-1; 7 bases map to TRBD1. The CDR3 contains 16 residues. Losses at the gene ends were 7 bases for V and 0 bases for J; bases not matched to a gene: 11. Per the germline V gene, CDR1 is LNHDA and CDR2 is SQIVND (reference sequence). CDR3 sequence: CASTPRTGALNTEAFF. As DNA, the CDR3 is TGTGCCAGTACCCCCAGGACAGGAGCCTTGAACACTGAAGCTTTCTTT.

This clonotype was counted a few times. In nucleotides, the CDR3 is TGTGCCAGCAGCTTAGCAGGGGACGGCTACACCTTC. It translates to CASSLAGDGYTF. The chain uses TRBV13 and TRBJ1-2; the D gene is possibly TRBD1 (6 bases). Trimming left V 1 base short and J 8 bases short, with 8 bases between. Germline CDR1 reads PRHDT; CDR2 reads FYEKMQ (reference sequence). The CDR3 is 12 amino acids.

The rearrangement links TRBV7-9 to TRBJ2-7; 10 positions agree with TRBD2. CDR1 SEHNR and CDR2 FQNEAQ come from the germline V gene (reference sequence). V dropped 1 base and J dropped 7; count of bases not matched to a gene: 7. This CDR3 contains 15 residues. CDR3 in amino acids: CASSLEASGGQEQYF. The CDR3 DNA follows: TGTGCCAGCAGCTTAGAGGCTAGCGGGGGCCAAGAGCAGTACTTC.

This chain uses TRBV12-3 or TRBV12-4 with TRBJ1-2, with a possible D match to TRBD1 (5 bases). CDR3 size: 18 residues. Trimming took 0 bases from V and 2 from J, leaving 19 bases between them. CDR3 amino acids: CASSLALIGAGPNYGYTF. The CDR3 coding sequence is TGTGCCAGCAGTTTAGCGCTTATCGGGGCAGGGCCCAACTATGGCTACACCTTC.

This clonotype was detected once. The junction differs from germline at one of its ends, possibly a read error. This sequence joins TRBV7-2 and TRBJ2-2; 8 bases align to TRBD1. The CDR3 sequence is 14 residues long. The germline CDR1 and CDR2 sequences are SGHTA and FQGNSA. CDR3 loop: CARSLDRGTGELFF. CDR3 bases: TGTGCCAGAAGCTTAGACAGGGGCACCGGGGAGCTGTTTTTT.

V and J are TRBV13 and TRBJ1-1, with 8 bases identical to TRBD1. Trimming took 4 bases from V and 0 from J; bases not matched to a gene: 7. Germline V gene sequence: CDR1 PRHDT, CDR2 FYEKMQ (reference sequence). The CDR3 consists of 16 residues. The CDR3 loop reads CASSSAGGRMNTEAFF. DNA for the CDR3: TGTGCCAGCAGCTCCGCAGGGGGCCGGATGAACACTGAAGCTTTCTTT.

This rearrangement joins TRBV6-1 to TRBJ1-5, with D possibly being TRBD1 (5 bases). This CDR3 contains 14 residues. CDR1 is MNHNS, CDR2 SASEGT, per germline. The ends were cut back, 6 bases at V and 4 bases at J, with 13 bases in the middle. The CDR3 reads CASSWAGGNQPQHF. Here the CDR3 DNA reads TGTGCCAGCAGCTGGGCGGGGGGGAATCAGCCCCAGCATTTT.

The J gene is TRBJ1-4, the V gene TRBV5-1; D call uncertain. The length of the CDR3 is 13 residues. V shed 1 base and J shed 7 bases, with 8 bases lying between them. In germline, CDR1 is SGHRS, CDR2 YFSETQ. The CDR3 DNA reads as TGCGCCAGCAGCTTGATGGGTTCTGAAAAACTGTTTTTT. It yields the protein CASSLMGSEKLFF.

This clonotype has more than one count but fewer than ten. This chain connects TRBV7-9 to TRBJ1-6; possibly TRBD1 for D (6 bases). Trimming stripped 3 bases from V and 9 bases from J, with 15 bases between. The CDR3 runs 15 residues. Germline lookup yields CDR1 SEHNR and CDR2 FQNEAQ (reference sequence). The CDR3 DNA reads TGTGCCAGCAGCTTGGTGACAGGCTCGAGTTCACCCCTCCACTTT. This codes for CASSLVTGSSSPLHF.

The rearrangement joins TRBV5-1 to TRBJ2-5; the D gene is possibly TRBD2 (6 bases). The CDR3 is 14 residues long. Trimming shortened V by 0 bases and J by 2 bases, and 8 bases separated the two germline ends. Germline CDR1 is SGHRS and CDR2 is YFSETQ. The CDR3 spells CASSLAGSQETQYF. DNA for the CDR3: TGCGCCAGCAGCTTGGCCGGGAGTCAAGAGACCCAGTACTTC.

The J gene is TRBJ2-2, the V gene TRBV4-3, with D possibly TRBD2 on 6 matching bases. The V gene's germline CDR1 is LGHNA and CDR2 YSLEER. V lost 4 bases and J lost 4, with 13 bases in between. The CDR3 consists of 15 residues. The CDR3 loop is CASSRNLGGTGELFF. DNA for the CDR3: TGCGCCAGCAGCCGGAACCTGGGAGGCACCGGGGAGCTGTTTTTT.

The chain joins TRBV19 to TRBJ2-7; 7 bases match TRBD1. The CDR3 contains 15 residues. The V gene end was trimmed by 1 base and the J gene end by 3 bases; junction bases not matched to a gene: 6. Germline CDR1 is LNHDA and CDR2 is SQIVND (reference sequence). The CDR3 sequence is CASSIGGTASYEQYF. The CDR3 DNA sequence: TGTGCCAGTAGTATAGGGGGGACAGCAAGCTACGAGCAGTACTTC.

The gene calls are TRBV7-9 and TRBJ2-2; tentative D call: TRBD1 (6 bases). CDR3 size: 14 residues. The V gene lost 5 bases and the J gene lost 1 base, with 8 bases spanning the gap. Germline V CDR1 and CDR2: SEHNR, FQNEAQ (reference sequence). CDR3 nucleotides: TGTGCCAGCAGCGAGGGGGTGAACACCGGGGAGCTGTTTTTT. Its protein product is CASSEGVNTGELFF.